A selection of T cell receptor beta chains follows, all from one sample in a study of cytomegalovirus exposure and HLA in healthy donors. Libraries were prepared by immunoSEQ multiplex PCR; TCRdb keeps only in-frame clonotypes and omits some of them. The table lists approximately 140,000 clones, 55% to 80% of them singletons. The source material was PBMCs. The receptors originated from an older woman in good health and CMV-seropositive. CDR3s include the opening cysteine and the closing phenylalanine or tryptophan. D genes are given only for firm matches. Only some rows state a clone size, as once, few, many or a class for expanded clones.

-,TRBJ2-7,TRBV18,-,TGTGCCAGCTCACTGCCCGGGTCAGACTACGAGCAGTACTTC,CASSLPGSDYEQYF
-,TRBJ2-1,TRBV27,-,TGTGCCAGCAGTTTGTCCACTCTAGGAGGGAAGCAGTTCTTC,CASSLSTLGGKQFF
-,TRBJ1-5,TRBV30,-,TGTGCCTGGAGTGCGTGGGGGGTGAGTCAGCCCCAGCATTTT,CAWSAWGVSQPQHF
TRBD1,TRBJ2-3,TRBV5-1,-,TGCGCCAGCAGCTTCGGGACAGACACAGATACGCAGTATTTT,CASSFGTDTDTQYF
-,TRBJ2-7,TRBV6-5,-,TGTGCCAGCAGCCGACCCAGGGGTAGCGAGCAGTACTTC,CASSRPRGSEQYF
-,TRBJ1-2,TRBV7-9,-,TGTGCCAGCAGCTTAGAAACTGGGCCCGGCTACACCTTC,CASSLETGPGYTF
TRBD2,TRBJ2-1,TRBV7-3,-,TGTGCCAGCAGCTTATTAGCGGGAGATTTAAGTGAGCAGTTCTTC,CASSLLAGDLSEQFF
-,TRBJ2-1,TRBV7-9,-,TGTGCCAGCAGCGGGGCCCCCCGTGAGCAGTTCTTC,CASSGAPREQFF
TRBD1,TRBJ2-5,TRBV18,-,TGTGCCAGCTCACTTGGACAAAAGGGGGCCCAAGAGACCCAGTACTTC,CASSLGQKGAQETQYF
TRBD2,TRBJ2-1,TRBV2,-,TGTGCCAGCACCCGGGAGGGCTCCTACAATGAGCAGTTCTTC,CASTREGSYNEQFF
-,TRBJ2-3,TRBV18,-,TGTGCCAGCTCACCCCCCGGGCGGGAAACAGATACGCAGTATTTT,CASSPPGRETDTQYF
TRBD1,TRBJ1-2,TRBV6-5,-,TGTGCCAGCAGTCAACCGGGACAGGCTAACTATGGCTACACCTTC,CASSQPGQANYGYTF
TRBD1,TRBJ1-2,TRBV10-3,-,TGTGCCATCAGTGACTCGGGAACAGGGGGAGGGGGCTACACCTTC,CAISDSGTGGGGYTF
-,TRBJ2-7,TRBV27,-,TGTGCCAGCAGTTTTAGGGGCTTTACCTACGAGCAGTACTTC,CASSFRGFTYEQYF
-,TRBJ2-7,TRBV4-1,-,TGCGCCAGCAGCCAAGCGGGTTTTTCCTACGAGCAGTACTTC,CASSQAGFSYEQYF
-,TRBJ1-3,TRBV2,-,TGTGCCAGCAGTGAACCCAGGGCCCGCTCTGGAAACACCATATATTTT,CASSEPRARSGNTIYF
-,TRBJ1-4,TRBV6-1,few,TGTGCCAGCAGTGAAATCGGTAATGAAAAACTGTTTTTT,CASSEIGNEKLFF
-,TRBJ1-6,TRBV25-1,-,TGTGCCAGCAGTCCACAGGATTATAATTCACCCCTCCACTTT,CASSPQDYNSPLHF
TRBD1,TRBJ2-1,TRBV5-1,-,TGCGCCAGCACCTGGACAGGGAAAGACAGAACCGACAATGAGCAGTTCTTC,CASTWTGKDRTDNEQFF
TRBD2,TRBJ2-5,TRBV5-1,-,TGCGCCAGCAGCCCCGCGGGACTAGCGGGAGTGGGGGAGACCCAGTACTTC,CASSPAGLAGVGETQYF
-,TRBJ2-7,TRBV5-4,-,TGTGCCAGCAGCTTGGAGCCCGGGGCCTACGAGCAGTACTTC,CASSLEPGAYEQYF
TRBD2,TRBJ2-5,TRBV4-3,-,TGCGCCAGCAGCCAAGGGACTAGCGGGAAAGAGACCCAGTACTTC,CASSQGTSGKETQYF
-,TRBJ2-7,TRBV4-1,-,TGCGCCAGCAGCCAAGGGACACTCTCCTACGAGCAGTACTTC,CASSQGTLSYEQYF
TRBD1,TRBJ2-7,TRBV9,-,TGTGCCAGCAGCGGTGGACAGGGGGCCCAAACCTACGAGCAGTACTTC,CASSGGQGAQTYEQYF
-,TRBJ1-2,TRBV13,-,TGTGCCAGCAGACAAAACCTTAATAACTATGGCTACACCTTC,CASRQNLNNYGYTF
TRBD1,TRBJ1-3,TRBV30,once,TGTGCCTGGAGGGACAGGGGTATAGGTGGAAACACCATATATTTT,CAWRDRGIGGNTIYF
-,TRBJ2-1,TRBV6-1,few,TGTGCCAGCAGTGAAGCGGACGGGAGTCCCTACAATGAGCAGTTCTTC,CASSEADGSPYNEQFF
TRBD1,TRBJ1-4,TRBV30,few,TGTGCCTGGAGTCTAGGGGGCTCAACTAATGAAAAACTGTTTTTT,CAWSLGGSTNEKLFF
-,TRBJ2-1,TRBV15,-,TGTGCCACCAGCAGAGATCGGGGACTGGATGAGCAGTTCTTC,CATSRDRGLDEQFF
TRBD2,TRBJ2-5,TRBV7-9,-,TGTGCCAGCAGCTTGACTAGCGGGTATCTCAAAGAGACTCAGTACTTC,CASSLTSGYLKETQYF
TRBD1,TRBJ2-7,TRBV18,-,TGTGCCAGCTCACCCGGGACAGGATCCTACGAGCAGTACTTC,CASSPGTGSYEQYF
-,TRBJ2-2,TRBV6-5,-,TGTGCCACCGAGGGGGGGGTCACCGGGGAGCTGTTTTTT,CATEGGVTGELFF
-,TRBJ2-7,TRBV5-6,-,TGTGCCAGCAGCTTGGCGCAGGGGCAAGGCGAGCAGTACTTC,CASSLAQGQGEQYF
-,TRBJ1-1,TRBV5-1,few,TGCGCCAGCAGCCCCACAGTGACCCTGAACACTGAAGCTTTCTTT,CASSPTVTLNTEAFF
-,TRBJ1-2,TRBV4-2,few,TGTGCCAGCAGCCAAATACCTCAGGGTTTTGGCTATGGCTACACCTTC,CASSQIPQGFGYGYTF
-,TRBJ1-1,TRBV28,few,TGTGCCAGCAGACAGGGCGGTGGGGAATTCCGAGCTTTCTTT,CASRQGGGEFRAFF
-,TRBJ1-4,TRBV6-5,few,TGTGCCAGCTGCCGGGCCCCAGGGAATGAAAAACTGTTTTTT,CASCRAPGNEKLFF
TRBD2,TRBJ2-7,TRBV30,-,TGTGCCTGGAGTCGACTAGCGGGAGTAAGCCACGAGCAGTACTTC,CAWSRLAGVSHEQYF
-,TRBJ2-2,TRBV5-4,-,TGTGCCAGCAGCCTTGGACAGCCTAACACCGGGGAGCTGTTTTTT,CASSLGQPNTGELFF
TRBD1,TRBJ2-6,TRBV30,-,TGTGCCTGGGGCCCTCTCGACAGGGGCGTCGCTGGGGCCAACGTCCTGACTTTC,CAWGPLDRGVAGANVLTF
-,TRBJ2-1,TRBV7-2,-,TGTGCCAGCAGCTTAGTAGGGACTGGACCATACAATGAGCAGTTCTTC,CASSLVGTGPYNEQFF
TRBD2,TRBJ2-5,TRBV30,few,TGTGCCTGGAGTGTAACTAGCGGGAGCCAAGAGACCCAGTACTTC,CAWSVTSGSQETQYF
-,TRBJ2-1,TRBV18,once,TGTGCCAGCTCCCCCCCGGGGGGCCACAACAATGAGCAGTTCTTC,CASSPPGGHNNEQFF
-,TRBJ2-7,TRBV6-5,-,TGTGCCAGCAGGTTGACTAGTTCCTACGAGCAGTACTTC,CASRLTSSYEQYF
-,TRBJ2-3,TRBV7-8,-,TGTGCCAGCAGCTTAGGCCTATCTAGCACAGATACGCAGTATTTT,CASSLGLSSTDTQYF
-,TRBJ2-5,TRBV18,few,TGTGCCAGCTCACCAATGTCCCGCGACGGGTACCAAGAGACCCAGTACTTC,CASSPMSRDGYQETQYF
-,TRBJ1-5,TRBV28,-,TGTGCCAGCAGTTTGGGGGACACCAATCAGCCCCAGCATTTT,CASSLGDTNQPQHF
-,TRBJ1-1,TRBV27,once,TGTGCCAGCAGTGCAAAACAGGGCCGCACTGAAGCTTTCTTT,CASSAKQGRTEAFF
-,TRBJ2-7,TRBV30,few,TGTGCCTGGAGTTGGGGCGGGGCCTCCTACGAGCAGTACTTC,CAWSWGGASYEQYF
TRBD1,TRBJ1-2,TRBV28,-,TGTGCCAGCAGAACTCCGGGACAGGGTCCCTATGGCTACACCTTC,CASRTPGQGPYGYTF
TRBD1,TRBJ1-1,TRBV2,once,TGTGCCAGCAGCCGGGACAGGGGGGGCAACACTGAAGCTTTCTTT,CASSRDRGGNTEAFF